This T cell receptor beta chain was obtained from a study of CD8+ T cells in alopecia areata. Study background: The study gave treated patients oral tofacitinib at 5 to 10 mg twice daily. Study findings and constraints: Scalp sequencing captures resident alphabeta T cells of normal skin too. Persistence during tofacitinib was seen for many expanded lesional clones in scalp and blood.

Germline assignment: CDR1 LNHNV and CDR2 YYDKDF (reference sequence). The V end lost 1 base, the J end lost 5 bases, and 12 bases lay between the germline ends. The CDR3 is 14 residues long. Treatment of the sample: oral pan-JAK inhibitor, 5-10 mg twice daily. Isolated RNA was reverse transcribed into cDNA used as the sequencing template. The protocol was immunoSEQ multiplex PCR, while the TCRdb copy is restricted to in-frame clones and leaves out a portion. Of 170,000 or so clones in the sample, 53% were seen once. A note on this clone: No antigen is known for it.

The gene calls are TRBV15 and TRBJ2-7; D tentatively fits TRBD1 or TRBD2 (6 bases each). This TCR came from a human donor with alopecia areata. Sample: CD8+ T cells sorted from blood, taken at week 24, from a patient treated with tofacitinib. In nucleotides, the CDR3 is TGTGCCACCAGCAGAGTCCGGGGGCCTCACGAGCAGTACTTC. This sequence encodes CATSRVRGPHEQYF.